Listed below are T cell receptor beta chains from one sample, sequenced in a study of blood T cell repertoires in COVID-19. Assay used: immunoSEQ multiplex PCR; TCRdb lists only in-frame clones, some missing. The sample lists approximately 53,000 clones, approximately 85% seen once, with roughly 2.7% in the top ten. The material sequenced was peripheral blood. Receptors originate from an older woman with acute or convalescent COVID-19. Each CDR3 is given with its conserved first and last residue.

>TRBV21-1|TRBJ2-3
CASTKKSLRGGEWLWDTQYF
>TRBV30|TRBJ1-1
CAWSASSKTGREAFF
>TRBV10-2|TRBJ2-7
CASSKGTSGSYEQYF
>TRBV6-5|TRBJ2-7
CASSYRPGLPYEQYF
>TRBV21-1|TRBJ1-5
CASSKVGHQPQHF
>TRBV11-2|TRBJ2-3
CASSPTSPTPGTDTQYF
>TRBV7-2|TRBJ1-3
CASSRDRISGNTIYF
>TRBV19|TRBJ1-5
CASTRGRRQVNQPQHF
>TRBV30|TRBJ1-2
CAWRDLTAVGYGYTF
>TRBV10-3|TRBJ1-5
CAISDSPGPPQHF
>TRBV21-1|TRBJ1-1
CASSKAGAEWGTEAFF
>TRBV30|TRBJ2-1
CAWSRSGSLYNEQFF
>TRBV11-1|TRBJ2-5
CASSVPPRGETQYF
>TRBV6-1|TRBJ2-4
CASSEGTTSAKNIQYF
>TRBV29-1|TRBJ2-3
CSVAGGTDTQYF
>TRBV5-5|TRBJ1-2
CASSLGQGSSLYGYTF
>TRBV19|TRBJ1-2
CASSEGSGYGYTF
>TRBV21-1|TRBJ1-6
CASSKAGRENDNSPLHF
>TRBV29-1|TRBJ1-1
CSVSTTLNTEAFF
>TRBV27|TRBJ1-4
CASSRLGQRDEKLFF
>TRBV5-1|TRBJ2-7
CASSFLADYEQYF
>TRBV7-6|TRBJ1-1
CASSGQASMNTEAFF
>TRBV14|TRBJ1-1
CASSPYEVTGTEAFF
>TRBV6-5|TRBJ1-1
CASSWVGAGTEAFF
>TRBV7-9|TRBJ2-1
CASSRGTGGANEQFF
>TRBV5-1|TRBJ1-1
CASSSGTKNTEAFF
>TRBV28|TRBJ1-3
CASSQRDRGLGGNTIYF
>TRBV4-2|TRBJ1-2
CASSQGVLLYGYTF
>TRBV15|TRBJ2-3
CATSRVMPGTSGTDTQYF
>TRBV7-9|TRBJ2-2
CASSPLTGTGELFF
>TRBV5-1|TRBJ2-5
CASSKSELQETQYF
>TRBV10-1|TRBJ2-2
CASRQENTGELFF
>TRBV5-4|TRBJ1-2
CAGRGNYGYTF
>TRBV7-6|TRBJ2-6
CASSLITGAGANVLTF
>TRBV5-6|TRBJ1-1
CASSFLSGTANTEAFF
>TRBV12-5|TRBJ2-1
CASTPRLAGTNEQFF
>TRBV5-1|TRBJ1-1
CASSWGGEGTEAFF
>TRBV6-5|TRBJ1-2
CASITLGGRGGYTF
>TRBV5-6|TRBJ1-1
CASSSLGRVRSEAFF
>TRBV3-1/TRBV3-2|TRBJ2-3
CASSLWTSGGATDTQYF
>TRBV6-5|TRBJ1-1
CASSYTGTEAFF
>TRBV5-1|TRBJ1-1
CASSQQGANTEAFF
>TRBV29-1|TRBJ2-7
CSVAGGTGSNEQYF
>TRBV5-6|TRBJ1-2
CASSLAQGHGYTF
>TRBV25-1|TRBJ1-5
CASSEYGANQPQHF
>TRBV5-6|TRBJ2-4
CASSSGQALAKNIQYF
>TRBV27|TRBJ1-2
CASSFPRTGRVGGSPYGYTF
>TRBV12-3/TRBV12-4|TRBJ2-1
CASSFQRPGGQFF
>TRBV10-3|TRBJ2-2
CAISETESTGELFF
>TRBV30|TRBJ2-1
CAWSRGGTRTHNEQFF
>TRBV18|TRBJ1-1
CASSPWADEAFF
>TRBV27|TRBJ2-7
CASALTGYHEQYF
>TRBV7-9|TRBJ2-3
CASSRLAGVGGDTQYF